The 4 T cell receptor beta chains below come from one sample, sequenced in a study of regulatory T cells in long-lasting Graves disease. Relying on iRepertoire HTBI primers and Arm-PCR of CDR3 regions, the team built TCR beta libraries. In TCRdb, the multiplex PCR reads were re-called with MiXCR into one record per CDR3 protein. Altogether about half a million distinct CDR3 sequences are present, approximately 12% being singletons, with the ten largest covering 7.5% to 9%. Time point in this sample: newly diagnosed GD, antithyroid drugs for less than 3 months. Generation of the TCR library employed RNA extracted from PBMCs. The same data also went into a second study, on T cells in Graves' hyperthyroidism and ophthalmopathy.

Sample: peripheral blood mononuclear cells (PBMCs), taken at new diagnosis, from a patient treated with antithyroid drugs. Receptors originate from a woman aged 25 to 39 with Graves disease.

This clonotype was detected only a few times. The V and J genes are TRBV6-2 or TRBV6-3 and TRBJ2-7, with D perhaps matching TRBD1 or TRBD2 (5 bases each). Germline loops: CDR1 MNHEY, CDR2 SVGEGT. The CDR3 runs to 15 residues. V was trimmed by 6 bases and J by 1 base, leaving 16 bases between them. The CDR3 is CASSRLRDGSYEQYF. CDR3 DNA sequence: TGTGCCAGCAGCCGCCTCCGGGACGGATCCTACGAGCAGTACTTC.

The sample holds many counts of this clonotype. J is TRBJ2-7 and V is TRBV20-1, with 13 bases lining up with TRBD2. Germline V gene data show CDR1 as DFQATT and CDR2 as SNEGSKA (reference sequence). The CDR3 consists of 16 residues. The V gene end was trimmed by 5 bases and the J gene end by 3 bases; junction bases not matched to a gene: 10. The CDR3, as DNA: TGCAGTGCTCAAGGACTAGCGGGGGTACTTTACTACGAGCAGTACTTC. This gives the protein CSAQGLAGVLYYEQYF.

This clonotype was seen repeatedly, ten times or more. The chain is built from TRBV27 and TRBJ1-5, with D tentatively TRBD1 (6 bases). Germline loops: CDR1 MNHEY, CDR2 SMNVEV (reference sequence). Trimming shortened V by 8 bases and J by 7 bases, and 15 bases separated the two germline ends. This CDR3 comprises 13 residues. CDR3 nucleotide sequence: TGTGCCAGCCAGTCTGCAGGGGACCAGCCCCAGCATTTT. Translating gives CASQSAGDQPQHF.

The CDR3 region is CASSPRTGGSVTEAFF. The DNA of the CDR3 is TGTGCCAGCAGCCCTAGGACAGGGGGCTCGGTCACTGAAGCTTTCTTT. The chain has TRBV7-9 and TRBJ1-1, with 11 bases lining up with TRBD1. V was clipped by 5 bases and J by 4 bases; unmatched bases: 9. The germline CDR1 and CDR2 sequences are SEHNR and FQNEAQ (reference sequence). The CDR3 spans 16 residues. The full variable domain, completed using reference TRBV7-9 and TRBJ1-1, is DTGVSQNPRHKITKRGQNVTFRCDPISEHNRLYWYRQTLGQGPEFLTYFQNEAQLEKSRLLSDRFSAERPKGSFSTLEIQRTEQGDSAMYLCASSPRTGGSVTEAFFGQGTRLTVV.